This TCR beta chain was sequenced during a study of siplizumab effects on memory and regulatory T cells. Study-wide results and caveats: Memory cells seemed less diverse than naive T cells, which seemed major alloresponse contributors. A small minority of alloreactive clones were mapped to unstimulated subsets. Significantly reduced by siplizumab was the cumulative frequency of alloreactive sequences, namely those traceable to unstimulated CD4+ memory cells. The majority of clones, roughly 80-95% of proliferating CD4+ or CD8+ clones, lacked an assignable naive or memory phenotype.

To note about this clone: Its matching antigen is unknown.

Profiled with immunoSEQ multiplex PCR; TCRdb holds only in-frame clones, not every one. The repertoire has roughly 62,000 clones, 85% to 95% of them found once; the top ten carry about two fifths. Trimming stripped 4 bases from V and 7 bases from J, with 11 bases between. CDR3 length: 13 amino acids. Germline CDR1 SGHNT, CDR2 YYREEE (reference sequence). The receptor's source is a human donor in good health. The rearrangement uses TRBV5-4 and TRBJ2-2; TRBD1 is a possible D gene (7 bases). Sequences were obtained from CD8+ T cells sorted from blood. Here the CDR3 DNA reads TGTGCCAGCAGCCGCGGGACAGACGGGGAGCTGTTTTTT. Its protein is CASSRGTDGELFF.